What follows are 9 T cell receptor beta chains derived from one specimen sequenced in a study of T cell repertoires in cytomegalovirus infection. MiXCR, run by TCRdb on the reads, gives a single entry per CDR3 protein. The sample yields 150,000 to 200,000 distinct CDR3 sequences, roughly 18% seen once. Material: CD8+ T cells from PBMCs. Receptors were obtained from a human donor in good health (CMV status not recorded). Some clones in this sample may be carry-over from other donors' samples.

This clonotype appeared a single time. The V call is TRBV7-6, the J call TRBJ2-7; 9 bases are shared with TRBD1. V shed 1 base and J 6 bases; nucleotides not matched to a gene: 7. CDR3 length equals 15 residues. Germline V lookup: CDR1 SGHVS, CDR2 FNYEAQ. CDR3 residues: CASSLEGQGTFEQYF. The CDR3 DNA follows: TGTGCCAGCAGCTTAGAGGGACAGGGAACTTTCGAGCAGTACTTC.

The chain joins TRBV15 to TRBJ2-1; D is undetermined. Germline V CDR1 and CDR2: LNHNV, YYDKDF (reference sequence). This CDR3 has 15 amino acids. V was shortened by 8 bases and J by 1 base, with 15 bases between the two germline ends. DNA of the CDR3: TGTGCCACCTCACCAGTCTCTGGATCCTACAATGAGCAGTTCTTC. It codes for CATSPVSGSYNEQFF.

In this sample, this clonotype turned up a few times. V gene TRBV7-6 combines with J gene TRBJ2-1; 10 bases align to TRBD2. This CDR3 is built from 15 residues. The germline V gene has CDR1 SGHVS and CDR2 FNYEAQ. V lost 1 base, J lost 6 bases, and 3 bases stayed unmatched. The CDR3 sequence is CASSLVLAGVNEQFF. In nucleotides, the CDR3 is TGTGCCAGCAGCTTAGTGCTAGCGGGAGTCAATGAGCAGTTCTTC.

Only a few counts were recorded for this clonotype. The CDR3 DNA reads TGTGCCAGCAGCCCGCGGGCGGAGACAGATACGCAGTATTTT. It yields the protein CASSPRAETDTQYF. The chain employs TRBV7-2 and TRBJ2-3, with D perhaps matching TRBD2 (5 bases). V was cut by 5 bases and J by 3 bases, with 12 bases left in between. Germline CDR1 SGHTA, CDR2 FQGNSA. The CDR3 length is 14 residues.

CDR3 sequence reads: CSAGGGVVNSYEQYF. The CDR3 DNA sequence: TGCAGTGCTGGAGGGGGGGTAGTTAACTCCTACGAGCAGTACTTC. V and J are TRBV20-1 and TRBJ2-7; tentative D call: TRBD2 (7 bases). The CDR3 has 15 residues. Between the trimmed V and J ends, which lost 5 bases and 0 bases, there was a span of 17 bases. Germline V gives CDR1 DFQATT, CDR2 SNEGSKA (reference sequence).

This clonotype was counted ten times or more. This rearrangement joins TRBV7-2 to TRBJ2-7, with 12 positions matching TRBD2. J gave up 1 base and V 5 bases, and 3 bases lay outside the gene matches. CDR1 SGHTA and CDR2 FQGNSA come from the germline V gene. This CDR3 has 15 residues. For the CDR3, the DNA is TGTGCCAGCAGCCGTCTAGCGGGGGGGTCCTACGAGCAGTACTTC. This gives the protein CASSRLAGGSYEQYF.

This clonotype has only a few counts. This chain links TRBV5-4 with TRBJ1-2, with unresolved D. Germline V gene lookup returns CDR1 SGHNT and CDR2 YYREEE (reference sequence). CDR3 length: 13 residues. V lost 4 bases, J lost 4 bases, and 11 bases lay in between. The CDR3 sequence is CASSVERTYGYTF. The DNA for the CDR3 is TGTGCCAGCAGCGTGGAGAGGACCTATGGCTACACCTTC.

There are a few counts of this clonotype. The chain employs TRBV7-6 and TRBJ2-1; D ambiguous. The CDR3 has 15 amino acids. V gave up 1 base and J gave up 0 bases, with 7 bases separating them. Germline V CDR1 and CDR2: SGHVS, FNYEAQ. Written as DNA, the CDR3 is TGTGCCAGCAGCTTAGAAATCACCTCCTACAATGAGCAGTTCTTC. Translated: CASSLEITSYNEQFF.

The V and J genes are TRBV28 and TRBJ1-4; maybe TRBD1 (6 bases). CDR1 is MDHEN, CDR2 SYDVKM, per germline. This CDR3 spans 15 amino acids. Trimming stripped 6 bases from V and 8 bases from J, with 19 bases between. CDR3 bases: TGTGCCAGCAGCGAAACAGGGCGCTGGGTCGAAAAACTGTTTTTT. Encoded protein: CASSETGRWVEKLFF.